This T cell receptor beta chain was retrieved from a study of OX40 agonist ivuxolimab in advanced cancers. Study-level background: Patients got intravenous ivuxolimab at 0.01 to 10 mg/kg every 2 weeks. Cohort: roughly 80% men, mean age approximately 64, aged about 23 to 79. Study results and caveats: In general, CD8+ T cells held more expanded clones than CD4+ did, on average. At doses 0.1 to 3.0 mg/kg, CD4+ and CD8+ clones expanded.

As for this clone: As yet, its antigen is unknown.

Clones were read by immunoSEQ multiplex PCR, and TCRdb kept only the in-frame ones, dropping some. Here the sample spans 70,000 to 80,000 clones, over 70% being singletons. V lost 6 bases and J lost 2, with 14 bases in between. The length of the CDR3 is 15 residues. Germline V lookup: CDR1 SEHNR, CDR2 FQNEAQ (reference sequence). The sequenced sample was CD4+ or CD8+ T cells sorted from blood, obtained in a trial of the OX40 agonist ivuxolimab. This TCR was sampled from an adult with an advanced solid tumor such as melanoma, head and neck, liver or kidney cancer. This chain uses TRBV7-9 with TRBJ1-3, with D perhaps TRBD1 (5 bases). The CDR3 coding sequence is TGTGCCAGCAGAATCGAAGGAGGGGCTGGAAACACCATATATTTT. This sequence encodes CASRIEGGAGNTIYF. The full variable domain, rest sourced from reference TRBV7-9 and TRBJ1-3, is DTGVSQNPRHKITKRGQNVTFRCDPISEHNRLYWYRQTLGQGPEFLTYFQNEAQLEKSRLLSDRFSAERPKGSFSTLEIQRTEQGDSAMYLCASRIEGGAGNTIYFGEGSWLTVV.